Below are 24 T cell receptor beta chains sequenced from a single sample in a study of T cell changes during pregnancy in multiple sclerosis. The method was immunoSEQ multiplex PCR; TCRdb's version includes in-frame clones alone and lacks a portion of them. Of around 20,000 clones detected, 91% appear once; the ten largest clones hold more than 0.65%. The specimen was CD4+ T cells from peripheral blood mononuclear cells, collected in the third trimester of pregnancy. These receptors all come from a female donor in good health, enrolled as a control in a pregnancy study.

The V and J genes are TRBV5-1 and TRBJ2-6; 7 nucleotides line up with TRBD1. This CDR3 is built from 17 residues. Germline V lookup: CDR1 SGHRS, CDR2 YFSETQ. Trimming removed 4 bases from V and 0 bases from J; junction bases left unmatched: 7. The CDR3 DNA reads TGCGCCAGCAGCCCGTCGACAGGGAGCTCTGGGGCCAACGTCCTGACTTTC. Protein: CASSPSTGSSGANVLTF.

The chain links TRBV7-8 to TRBJ1-5, with D possibly TRBD1 on 6 matching bases. The V and J ends lost 6 bases and 4 bases respectively, with 10 bases between them. From germline, CDR1 is SGHVS and CDR2 FQNEAQ. The CDR3 consists of 13 residues. CDR3 bases: TGTGCCAGCAGTCCCGACAGGAATCAGCCCCAGCATTTT. This translates into CASSPDRNQPQHF.

The rearrangement links TRBV19 to TRBJ2-7, with 9 bases identical to TRBD1. Per the germline V gene, CDR1 is LNHDA and CDR2 is SQIVND (reference sequence). V shed 6 bases, J shed 6 bases, and the junction held 9 bases outside the gene matches. The CDR3 has 14 residues. The CDR3 DNA reads as TGTGCCAGTAGCCCGGACAGGGGAAACCCCGAGCAGTACTTC. Translated, it gives CASSPDRGNPEQYF.

The rearrangement joins TRBV19 to TRBJ2-7; 8 nucleotides match TRBD1. The CDR3 runs 14 residues. The ends lost 1 base at V and 6 bases at J; junction bases unmatched: 5. The V gene's germline CDR1 is LNHDA and CDR2 SQIVND (reference sequence). CDR3 residues: CASSIATGASEQYF. The DNA of the CDR3 is TGTGCCAGTAGTATAGCGACAGGGGCAAGCGAGCAGTACTTC.

The genes are TRBV29-1 and TRBJ2-5; the match to TRBD2 covers 9 bases. V lost 2 bases, J lost 3 bases, and 4 bases stayed unmatched. Per germline, CDR1 SQVTM and CDR2 ANQGSEA. The CDR3 is 14 amino acids. CDR3 protein: CSVELAGKKETQYF. CDR3 DNA sequence: TGCAGCGTTGAACTAGCGGGGAAAAAAGAGACCCAGTACTTC. Drawing the rest from reference TRBV29-1 and TRBJ2-5, the complete variable domain is SAVISQKPSRDICQRGTSLTIQCQVDSQVTMMFWYRQQPGQSLTLIATANQGSEATYESGFVIDKFPISRPNLTFSTLTVSNMSPEDSSIYLCSVELAGKKETQYFGPGTRLLVL.

V and J are TRBV30 and TRBJ2-2; 7 bases are shared with TRBD2. This CDR3 is built from 14 residues. The germline V gene encodes CDR1 GTSNPN and CDR2 SVGIG (reference sequence). Trimming at V came to 3 bases and at J to 5 bases, leaving 6 bases not matched to a gene. The CDR3 protein is CAWRLGGSTGELFF. The CDR3 DNA reads as TGTGCCTGGAGGTTGGGCGGGAGTACCGGGGAGCTGTTTTTT.

The rearrangement uses TRBV6-5 and TRBJ1-2; 8 nucleotides agree with TRBD1. CDR3 length: 14 amino acids. CDR1 and CDR2 (germline): MNHEY, SVGAGI. The junction had 11 bases not matched to a gene; V was cut back by 8 bases and J by 6 bases. The CDR3 DNA follows: TGTGCCAGCCACCAACCGGCACAGGGGGATGGCTACACCTTC. Its protein product is CASHQPAQGDGYTF.

The chain combines TRBV5-1 with TRBJ2-1; 8 bases match TRBD2. This CDR3 is 16 amino acids long. CDR1 and CDR2 from the germline V gene are SGHRS and YFSETQ. V lost 4 bases to trimming and J lost 10 bases; unmatched junction nucleotides: 16. The CDR3 bases are TGCGCCAGCAGCGCAGGGGCGGGGGGAACGGTCGGCGAGCAGTTCTTC. As protein: CASSAGAGGTVGEQFF.

This clone has only one observation. The chain couples TRBV5-5 to TRBJ2-5, with unresolved D. Germline-derived CDR1 and CDR2 are SGHKS and YYEKEE (reference sequence). The CDR3 covers 15 residues. V was cut by 1 base and J by 0 bases, with 10 bases left in between. CDR3 residues: CASSLREWYQETQYF. In DNA form, the CDR3 reads TGTGCCAGCAGCTTGCGCGAATGGTACCAAGAGACCCAGTACTTC.

The V call is TRBV6-5, the J call TRBJ1-5; D remains ambiguous. CDR3 length equals 14 residues. Germline V gene sequence: CDR1 MNHEY, CDR2 SVGAGI. With 4 bases removed from V and 0 bases from J, the gap between germline ends came to 7 bases. CDR3 sequence (DNA): TGTGCCAGCAGTTCCCTCTATAGCAATCAGCCCCAGCATTTT. Amino acid sequence: CASSSLYSNQPQHF.

The chain joins TRBV6-1 to TRBJ2-4, with TRBD2 identical over 8 bases. J was trimmed by 10 bases and V by 7 bases; bases with no gene match: 12. Germline values: CDR1 MNHNS, CDR2 SASEGT. CDR3 size: 14 residues. The CDR3 DNA reads as TGTGCCAGCACCGAGGGAAGCGGGAGAGGTATTCAGTACTTC. Protein: CASTEGSGRGIQYF.

The chain is built from TRBV6-6 and TRBJ2-1, with D possibly matching TRBD1 (5 bases). The germline V gene has CDR1 MNHNY and CDR2 SVGAGI (reference sequence). Trimming stripped 8 bases from V and 9 bases from J, with 26 bases between. This CDR3 has 16 residues. Written as DNA, the CDR3 is TGTGCCAGCGGTAAGTTGGCGGACATACCTCACCCTGAGCAGTTCTTC. Protein: CASGKLADIPHPEQFF.

A single count supports this clone. The chain is built from TRBV6-5 and TRBJ1-2, with D uncertain. The length of the CDR3 is 14 residues. The V and J ends lost 2 bases and 2 bases respectively, with 9 bases between them. Germline lookup yields CDR1 MNHEY and CDR2 SVGAGI. Here the CDR3 reads CASSYGSKNYGYTF. The DNA for the CDR3 is TGTGCCAGCAGTTACGGGAGCAAGAACTATGGCTACACCTTC.

The V gene is TRBV6-6, the J gene TRBJ1-2, with TRBD1 matching 8 bases. V shed 4 bases, J shed 9 bases, and the junction held 4 bases outside the gene matches. This CDR3 has 12 amino acids. The germline V gene has CDR1 MNHNY and CDR2 SVGAGI (reference sequence). The CDR3 spells CASSFDRGSYTF. The CDR3 region has the DNA TGTGCCAGCAGTTTCGACAGGGGTAGCTACACCTTC.

The gene calls are TRBV6-1 and TRBJ2-7; tentatively, D is TRBD2 (6 bases). The V end lost 7 bases, the J end lost 6 bases, and 16 bases lay between the germline ends. The CDR3 consists of 13 residues. The germline CDR1 and CDR2 sequences are MNHNS and SASEGT. The CDR3 protein is CASNIVLASEQYF. Written as DNA, the CDR3 is TGTGCCAGCAACATAGTACTAGCCAGCGAGCAGTACTTC.

This sequence joins TRBV4-1 and TRBJ2-3; weak D call: TRBD2 (5 bases). There are 14 residues in the CDR3. V lost 6 bases to trimming and J lost 3 bases, with 13 bases between them. The V gene's germline CDR1 is MGHRA and CDR2 YSYEKL. CDR3 amino acids: CASRGGLTTDTQYF. CDR3 nucleotides: TGCGCCAGCAGGGGCGGGTTAACGACAGATACGCAGTATTTT.

V and J are TRBV19 and TRBJ2-2; 11 bases are a match to TRBD1. Trimming removed 7 bases from V and 2 bases from J; junction bases left unmatched: 3. Per germline, CDR1 LNHDA and CDR2 SQIVND (reference sequence). CDR3 size: 15 residues. CDR3 amino acids: CASTGTGGNTGELFF. As DNA, the CDR3 is TGTGCCAGTACCGGGACAGGGGGTAACACCGGGGAGCTGTTTTTT.

This chain connects TRBV4-3 to TRBJ1-3; D unclear. Trimming removed 0 bases at V and 0 bases at J, with 12 bases between. Germline CDR1 is LGHNA and CDR2 is YSLEER. The CDR3 consists of 17 residues. DNA of the CDR3: TGCGCCAGCAGCCAAGATGTGGAGGCCGTCTCTGGAAACACCATATATTTT. This gives the protein CASSQDVEAVSGNTIYF.

This clone was observed a single time. The chain links TRBV21-1 to TRBJ1-1; the listed D gene, TRBD1, was not tested against the DNA. TRBV21-1 is designated a pseudogene. The CDR3 loop spans 19 amino acids. CDR3 nucleotide sequence: TGTGCCAGCATCCCGCTTGGGCAGTCACCCCTCGTCCCGAACACTGAAGCTTTCTTT. It encodes CASIPLGQSPLVPNTEAFF.

The gene calls are TRBV7-2 and TRBJ2-5, with 7 bases identical to TRBD1. J was trimmed by 1 base and V by 5 bases; bases with no gene match: 4. CDR1 SGHTA and CDR2 FQGNSA come from the germline V gene. The CDR3 runs 14 residues. The CDR3 region has the DNA TGTGCCAGCAGCCAGTGGACAGGCCAAGAGACCCAGTACTTC. Amino acids: CASSQWTGQETQYF.

This chain joins TRBV4-3 and TRBJ2-6; no firm D call. The CDR3 contains 15 residues. CDR1 is LGHNA, CDR2 YSLEER, per germline. V was clipped by 2 bases and J by 0 bases, with 5 bases between them. CDR3 sequence: CASSQLSSGANVLTF. In DNA form, the CDR3 reads TGCGCCAGCAGCCAACTTAGCTCTGGGGCCAACGTCCTGACTTTC.

The chain has TRBV7-3 and TRBJ2-1; TRBD1 might be the D (8 bases). CDR1 is SGHTA, CDR2 FQGTGA, per germline. With 7 bases removed from V and 8 bases from J, the gap between germline ends came to 27 bases. The CDR3 sequence is 17 residues long. The chain's CDR3 is CASTEFNNYRGRDEQFF. The CDR3 nucleotides are TGTGCCAGCACCGAATTTAATAATTACAGGGGGAGGGATGAGCAGTTCTTC.

The V call is TRBV9, the J call TRBJ2-1, with 15 bases matching TRBD2. The CDR3 sequence is 17 residues long. CDR1 and CDR2 from the germline V gene are SGDLS and YYNGEE. V was pared by 4 bases and J by 2 bases, with 4 bases of the junction left unmatched. This chain's CDR3 is CASSLRTSGGAYNEQFF. The CDR3 coding sequence is TGTGCCAGCAGCCTTCGGACTAGCGGGGGGGCCTACAATGAGCAGTTCTTC.

The chain links TRBV10-3 to TRBJ2-7, with a tentative D call TRBD1 (6 bases). CDR1 and CDR2 (germline): ENHRY, SYGVKD. The ends were cut back, 5 bases at V and 3 bases at J, with 8 bases in the middle. The CDR3 is 12 amino acids. The CDR3 protein is CAISLTGYEQYF. CDR3 sequence (DNA): TGTGCCATCAGTTTGACAGGCTACGAGCAGTACTTC.